This TCR beta chain was obtained from a study of T cell responses to AZD1222 COVID-19 vaccine. Background on the study: The study pooled second doses at about 4 or about 12 weeks. Whole-study results and caveats: Two AZD1222 doses significantly raised spike-specific TCR breadth and depth over controls.

In regard to this clone: The antigen is unknown.

The germline CDR1 and CDR2 sequences are SGHAT and FQNNGV. Between the trimmed V and J ends, which lost 4 bases and 1 base, there was a span of 14 bases. CDR3 length: 16 residues. TCRdb's table, derived via immunoSEQ multiplex PCR, lists solely in-frame clones and lacks some. The table has about 160,000 clones, under 95% seen once. The chain joins TRBV11-2 to TRBJ1-5, with D unclear. Sequences were derived from peripheral blood, sampled on day 0 of AZD1222 vaccination. The origin of this receptor is an adult in good health. CDR3 coding DNA: TGTGCCAGCAGCTCAATTCGGGGAGGAAGCAATCAGCCCCAGCATTTT. Encoded protein: CASSSIRGGSNQPQHF. The variable domain in full, with the rest retrieved from reference TRBV11-2 and TRBJ1-5, is EAGVAQSPRYKIIEKRQSVAFWCNPISGHATLYWYQQILGQGPKLLIQFQNNGVVDDSQLPKDRFSAERLKGVDSTLKIQPAKLEDSAVYLCASSSIRGGSNQPQHFGDGTRLSIL.